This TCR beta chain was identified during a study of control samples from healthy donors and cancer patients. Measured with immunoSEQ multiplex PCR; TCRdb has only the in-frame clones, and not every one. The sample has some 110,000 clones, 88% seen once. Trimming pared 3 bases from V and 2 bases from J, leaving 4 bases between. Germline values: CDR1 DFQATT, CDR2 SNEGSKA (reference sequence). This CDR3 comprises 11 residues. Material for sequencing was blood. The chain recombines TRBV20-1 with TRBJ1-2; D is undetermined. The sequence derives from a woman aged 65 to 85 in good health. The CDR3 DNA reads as TGCAGTGCTAGTGGAAACTATGGCTACACCTTC. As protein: CSASGNYGYTF.